Below are 10 T cell receptor beta chains sequenced from a single sample in a study of human T cells and chemical hapten exposure. Noted time point: patch test 2, 6 weeks after DPC sensitization. The treatment was: therapeutic diphenylcyclopropenone sensitization with weekly scalp DPC. From the RACE reads, TCRdb called clonotypes with MiXCR, one entry per CDR3 protein. The sample records about 40,000 distinct CDR3 sequences, 8.9% being singletons. The sequencing here drew on whole blood, taken in connection with sensitization to the hapten diphenylcyclopropenone (DPC). These receptors were collected from a woman aged 40-49 years with alopecia areata. Some clones in this sample may be carry-over from other donors' samples.

This clonotype was counted a few times. The genes are TRBV6-4 and TRBJ2-2, with D perhaps matching TRBD1 or TRBD2 (5 bases each). This CDR3 region has 16 residues. Germline CDR1 and CDR2: MRHNA and SNTAGT. V dropped 3 bases and J dropped 5 bases, with 16 bases sitting between them. For the CDR3, the DNA is TGTGCCAGCAGTGATTCGGACACGACTACGACCGGGGAGCTGTTTTTT. It translates to CASSDSDTTTTGELFF.

This clonotype occurred many times. The chain employs TRBV30 and TRBJ2-7, with D uncertain. The V end lost 1 base, the J end lost 2 bases, and 15 bases lay between the germline ends. The length of the CDR3 is 15 residues. Germline values: CDR1 GTSNPN, CDR2 SVGIG (reference sequence). CDR3 sequence reads: CAWSGIVGRAYEQYF. The CDR3 DNA reads TGTGCCTGGAGTGGGATCGTCGGAAGGGCCTACGAGCAGTACTTC.

The chain combines TRBV6-6 with TRBJ2-1; 14 bases are shared with TRBD2. V gave up 6 bases and J gave up 4 bases; unmatched junction bases: 5. The length of the CDR3 is 16 residues. Germline assignment: CDR1 MNHNY and CDR2 SVGAGI (reference sequence). DNA for the CDR3: TGTGCCAGCAGAGAAGGGACTAGCGGGGGTTACAATGAGCAGTTCTTC. Translation gives CASREGTSGGYNEQFF.

The gene calls are TRBV7-8 and TRBJ1-1; D is possibly TRBD1 (5 bases). V was shortened by 1 base and J by 0 bases, with 6 bases between the two germline ends. The CDR3 is 14 amino acids. CDR1 and CDR2 from the germline V gene are SGHVS and FQNEAQ. CDR3 bases: TGTGCCAGCAGCTTAGTGGGGCTGAACACTGAAGCTTTCTTT. Its translation: CASSLVGLNTEAFF.

This clonotype was observed many times. The rearrangement links TRBV7-3 to TRBJ1-1; the D is unclear. CDR3 length: 13 amino acids. V was cut by 5 bases and J by 0 bases, with 7 bases left in between. Germline loops: CDR1 SGHTA, CDR2 FQGTGA. The CDR3 region is CASSLQLNTEAFF. The DNA for the CDR3 is TGTGCCAGCAGCCTACAGCTGAACACTGAAGCTTTCTTT. Based on the CDR3 plus reference TRBV7-3 and TRBJ1-1, the full variable domain is GAGVSQTPSNKVTEKGKYVELRCDPISGHTALYWYRQSLGQGPEFLIYFQGTGAADDSGLPNDRFFAVRPEGSVSTLKIQRTERGDSAVYLCASSLQLNTEAFFGQGTRLTVV.

This clonotype has a count of ten or more. This rearrangement joins TRBV4-1 to TRBJ2-7; 9 bases are shared with TRBD2. Unmatched junction bases numbered 20, after V lost 2 bases and J lost 3 bases. The CDR3 is made up of 20 amino acids. CDR1 is MGHRA, CDR2 YSYEKL, per germline. The CDR3 sequence is CASSQSLFLGAGGKLYEQYF. Here the CDR3 DNA reads TGCGCCAGCAGCCAATCCCTTTTTTTAGGAGCGGGGGGTAAACTCTACGAGCAGTACTTC.

This clonotype was recorded at least ten times. This chain joins TRBV10-2 and TRBJ1-2, with D unresolved. The germline gives CDR1 WSHSY, CDR2 SAAADI. The CDR3 is made up of 12 amino acids. V lost 4 bases, J lost 2 bases, and 5 bases lay in between. This CDR3 reads CASSATNYGYTF. In DNA form, the CDR3 reads TGCGCCAGCAGTGCGACGAACTATGGCTACACCTTC.

Many counts were recorded for this clonotype. CDR3 sequence reads: CASSQAGTYYGYTF. CDR3 coding DNA: TGTGCCAGCAGCCAAGCGGGGACTTACTATGGCTACACCTTC. This chain joins TRBV14 and TRBJ1-2; perhaps TRBD1 as D (5 bases). Trimming shortened V by 1 base and J by 3 bases, and 9 bases separated the two germline ends. This CDR3 has 14 amino acids. Germline V lookup: CDR1 SGHDN, CDR2 FVKESK.

This clonotype was found many times. The rearrangement uses TRBV2 and TRBJ2-1; TRBD2 matches 14 bases. V lost 6 bases to trimming and J lost 8 bases; unmatched junction nucleotides: 12. The germline V gene encodes CDR1 SNHLY and CDR2 FYNNEI. The CDR3 runs 17 residues. The CDR3 sequence: CASRRTSGGKRFDEQFF. Here the CDR3 DNA reads TGTGCCAGCAGAAGGACTAGCGGGGGGAAGAGGTTCGATGAGCAGTTCTTC.

This clonotype occurred many times. The chain recombines TRBV10-3 with TRBJ2-7; no definite D call. There are 13 residues in the CDR3. CDR1 and CDR2 (germline): ENHRY, SYGVKD. Trimming removed 2 bases at V and 3 bases at J, with 8 bases between. CDR3 sequence (DNA): TGTGCCATCAGTGAGGGCAGTTACTACGAGCAGTACTTC. Translated: CAISEGSYYEQYF.